Included here is one T cell receptor beta chain sequence, with context. The antigen is undetermined. The data were obtained in a study of T cells after yellow fever vaccination. Whole-study findings and limits: Re-detected after boosting: most primary clones, about 95% of CD4 and 80% to 90% of CD8. Peaking faster, on day 5 versus 15, the secondary response was nonetheless weaker. Within FACS-sorted repertoires, abundant clonotypes contaminating from the bulk population could be present. A small proportion of clonotypes was detected in both the CD4 and CD8 compartments.

V was cut by 3 bases and J by 5 bases, with 10 bases left in between. Germline CDR1 reads SGHTA; CDR2 reads FQGNSA. This CDR3 has 13 amino acids. TCRdb reprocessed the 5' RACE reads with MiXCR, giving one entry per CDR3 protein. The repertoire holds approximately 610,000 distinct CDR3 sequences, with approximately 16% as singletons. This chain links TRBV7-2 with TRBJ1-2; unclear D gene. The receptor comes from a man aged 18 to 29 who received the YFV17D yellow fever vaccine. Source: PBMCs, taken around 5 days after the first yellow fever vaccination. The CDR3 here is CASSFELRYGYTF. CDR3 nucleotide sequence: TGTGCCAGCAGCTTTGAACTGAGATATGGCTACACCTTC.